This T cell receptor beta chain was captured by sequencing in a study of T cell responses to AZD1222 COVID-19 vaccine. Overall study findings and caveats: All repertoire sampling was performed exclusively after the peak T cell response.

CDR3 size: 17 residues. Trimming shortened V by 0 bases and J by 0 bases, and 15 bases separated the two germline ends. CDR1 SGHRS and CDR2 YFSETQ come from the germline V gene. Of note for this clone: The antigen is unknown.

Data came from immunoSEQ multiplex PCR; TCRdb stores just in-frame clones and leaves some out. In the table there are about 160,000 clones, 92% of which are singletons. The rearrangement uses TRBV5-1 and TRBJ1-2; D unresolved. The sequence came from an adult in good health. Specimen: peripheral blood, collected on day 0 of MenACWY control vaccination. CDR3 loop: CASSLGGTASSNYGYTF. The CDR3 DNA is TGCGCCAGCAGCTTGGGGGGTACAGCCTCTTCTAACTATGGCTACACCTTC.